This T cell receptor beta chain originates from a study of patients and donors after allogeneic stem cell transplantation. The V end lost 7 bases, the J end lost 7 bases, and 8 bases lay between the germline ends. Germline values: CDR1 SGHTA, CDR2 FQGNSA. The CDR3 sequence is 11 residues long. One entry per CDR3 protein results from TCRdb running MiXCR on the RT-PCR reads. There are some 960,000 distinct CDR3 sequences in the sample; roughly 18% occur only once, and 6% lies in the top ten. This clonotype has a count of ten or more. The chain uses TRBV7-2 and TRBJ2-1; D not resolved. The TCR comes from a human donor who was either an allogeneic HSCT recipient or a stem cell or donor lymphocyte infusion donor (not recorded which). It is not recorded whose cells these are; they may come from a transplant donor. Sequences were obtained from blood, either unsorted or a sorted T cell fraction (not recorded which). The CDR3 protein is CASTPMNEQFF. The CDR3 nucleotides read TGTGCCAGCACCCCAATGAATGAGCAGTTCTTC.